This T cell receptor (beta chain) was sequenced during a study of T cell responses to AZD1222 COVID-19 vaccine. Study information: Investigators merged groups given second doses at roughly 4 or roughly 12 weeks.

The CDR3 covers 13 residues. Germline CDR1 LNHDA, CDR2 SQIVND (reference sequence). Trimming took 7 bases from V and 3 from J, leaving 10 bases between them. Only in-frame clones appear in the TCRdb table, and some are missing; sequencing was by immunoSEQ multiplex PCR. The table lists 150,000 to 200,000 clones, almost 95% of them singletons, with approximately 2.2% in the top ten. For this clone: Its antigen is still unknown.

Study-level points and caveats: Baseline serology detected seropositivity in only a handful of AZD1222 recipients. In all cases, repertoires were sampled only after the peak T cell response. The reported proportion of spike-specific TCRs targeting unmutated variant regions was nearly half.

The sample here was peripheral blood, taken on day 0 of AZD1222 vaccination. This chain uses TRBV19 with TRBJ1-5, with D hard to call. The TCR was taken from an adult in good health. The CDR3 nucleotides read TGTGCCAGTAAAGGACCGAACAATCAGCCCCAGCATTTT. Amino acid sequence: CASKGPNNQPQHF.